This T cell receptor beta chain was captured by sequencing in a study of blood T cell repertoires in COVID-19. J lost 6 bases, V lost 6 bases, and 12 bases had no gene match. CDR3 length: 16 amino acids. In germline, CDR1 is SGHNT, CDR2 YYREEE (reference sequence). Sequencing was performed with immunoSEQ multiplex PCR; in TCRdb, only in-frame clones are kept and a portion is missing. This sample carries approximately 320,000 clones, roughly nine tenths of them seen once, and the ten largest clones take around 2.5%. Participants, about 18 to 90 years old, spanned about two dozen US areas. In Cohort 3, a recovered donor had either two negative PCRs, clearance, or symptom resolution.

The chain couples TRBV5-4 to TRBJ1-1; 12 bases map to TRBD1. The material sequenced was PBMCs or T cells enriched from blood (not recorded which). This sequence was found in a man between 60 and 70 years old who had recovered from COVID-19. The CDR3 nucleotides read TGTGCCAGCACCGGCGGGGCGGGACAGGGGGCATCTGAAGCTTTCTTT. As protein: CASTGGAGQGASEAFF.